The sequence of this T cell receptor beta chain was determined in a study of shared clonotypes between healthy human individuals. Some clones are missing from TCRdb's copy, which holds only in-frame ones; the method was immunoSEQ multiplex PCR. The repertoire holds roughly 490,000 clones, with about 80% as singletons. CDR1 and CDR2 (germline): SGHAT, FQNNGV. The CDR3 is 15 residues long. Trimming left V 1 base short and J 2 bases short, with 10 bases between. Material for sequencing was PBMCs. The chain couples TRBV11-2 to TRBJ2-3; the D gene could be TRBD1 or TRBD2 (5 bases each). This sequence originates from a middle-aged woman in good health. Some clones in this sample may be carry-over from other donors' samples. The CDR3 DNA follows: TGTGCCAGCAGCTTAGTGGGGACCCCCACAGATACGCAGTATTTT. Protein product: CASSLVGTPTDTQYF.